The 17 T cell receptor beta chains reported below all come from one sample, sequenced in a study of liver allograft versus peripheral blood T cells. Across the whole study: Graft-liver T cell receptor repertoires were compared against recipient peripheral blood repertoires.

Via MiXCR, TCRdb re-called the reads, giving one row per CDR3 protein. There are roughly 8,300 distinct CDR3 sequences in the sample; 15% occur only once, and around 2.9% lies in the top ten. These receptors came from a human patient who had a liver transplant. Some T cells may arise from the graft donor.

With respect to this clonotype: It may be a read error: a sequence one base away is much more abundant. This chain joins TRBV19 and TRBJ2-7, with D maybe TRBD1 (6 bases). Germline-derived CDR1 and CDR2 are LNHDA and SQIVND (reference sequence). The germline V and J ends were trimmed by 3 bases and 6 bases, with 21 bases remaining between them. This CDR3 contains 16 residues. CDR3: CASSIPSGVGSSEQYF. The CDR3 coding sequence is TGTGCCAGTAGTATCCCCTCAGGGGTGGGTTCGAGCGAGCAGTACTTC.

By share, this clonotype counts as medium-sized. This chain connects TRBV18 to TRBJ1-3; TRBD1 is a possible D gene (6 bases). The CDR3 is 15 amino acids. The germline V gene has CDR1 KGHSH and CDR2 LQKENI. Trimming took off 5 bases at V and 4 bases at J, with 15 bases between the two ends. CDR3 nucleotide sequence: TGTGCCAGCTCAGTCCAGACAGGCCCGGGAAACACCATATATTTT. Translation: CASSVQTGPGNTIYF.

By share of the sample, this clonotype is medium-sized. This chain joins TRBV6-5 and TRBJ2-7; D remains unclear. V was shortened by 3 bases and J by 4 bases, with 13 bases between the two germline ends. The germline gives CDR1 MNHEY, CDR2 SVGAGI. The CDR3 contains 14 residues. The CDR3 reads CASSYGNQYYEQYF. CDR3 sequence (DNA): TGTGCCAGCAGTTATGGGAACCAATATTACGAGCAGTACTTC.

The V gene is TRBV28, the J gene TRBJ1-5; maybe TRBD1 (5 bases). Germline CDR1 MDHEN, CDR2 SYDVKM. The CDR3 length is 12 residues. Trimming left V 7 bases short and J 11 bases short, with 15 bases between. CDR3 sequence reads: CASTENRGSQHF. CDR3 bases: TGTGCCAGCACCGAAAACCGGGGGTCCCAGCATTTT.

In this sample, this clonotype turned up a few times. This chain connects TRBV20-1 to TRBJ2-1; 12 bases are a match to TRBD2. The ends lost 5 bases at V and 8 bases at J; junction bases unmatched: 7. There are 14 residues in the CDR3. Germline values: CDR1 DFQATT, CDR2 SNEGSKA (reference sequence). The chain's CDR3 is CSAARLAGVDEQFF. DNA for the CDR3: TGCAGTGCTGCGCGACTAGCGGGAGTAGATGAGCAGTTCTTC.

There are a few counts of this clonotype. This chain connects TRBV7-2 to TRBJ2-2, with TRBD1 as a possible D gene (7 bases). The V gene's germline CDR1 is SGHTA and CDR2 FQGNSA. Deletions cut 2 bases from V and 1 base from J, with 11 bases between. The CDR3 runs 16 residues. The CDR3 coding sequence is TGTGCCAGCAGCTTACAGGGGGGTATGAACACCGGGGAGCTGTTTTTT. Its protein product is CASSLQGGMNTGELFF.

The chain combines TRBV9 with TRBJ2-7; D tentatively reads TRBD1 or TRBD2 (6 bases each). Germline assignment: CDR1 SGDLS and CDR2 YYNGEE. This CDR3 has 15 residues. Trimming pared 0 bases from V and 5 bases from J, leaving 15 bases between. The CDR3 is CASSVGRGALDEQYF. The CDR3 DNA follows: TGTGCCAGCAGCGTAGGGAGGGGGGCACTAGACGAGCAGTACTTC.

The chain carries TRBV20-1 and TRBJ1-5, with no clear D. The CDR3 length is 11 residues. Deletions cut 6 bases from V and 2 bases from J, with 5 bases between. From germline, CDR1 is DFQATT and CDR2 SNEGSKA (reference sequence). CDR3 nucleotide sequence: TGCAGTGCCTCGGGCAATCAGCCCCAGCATTTT. Protein: CSASGNQPQHF.

The rearrangement links TRBV20-1 to TRBJ1-1, with a tentative D call TRBD1 (5 bases). Germline V gene sequence: CDR1 DFQATT, CDR2 SNEGSKA (reference sequence). The CDR3 length is 13 residues. This chain's CDR3 is CRPMGRLGTEAFF. The DNA for the CDR3 is TGCAGACCTATGGGGCGGCTGGGCACTGAAGCTTTCTTT.

V usage is TRBV11-2 and J usage is TRBJ1-3; 7 bases are a match to TRBD1. Germline V gene lookup returns CDR1 SGHAT and CDR2 FQNNGV. V was pared by 5 bases and J by 2 bases, with 9 bases of the junction left unmatched. The CDR3 extends over 16 amino acids. This CDR3 is CASSPPDRLPGNTIYF. The CDR3 DNA sequence: TGTGCCAGCAGCCCGCCGGACAGGCTCCCTGGAAACACCATATATTTT.

This chain joins TRBV20-1 and TRBJ1-3, with 10 bases lining up with TRBD1. This CDR3 comprises 15 residues. CDR1 and CDR2 (germline): DFQATT, SNEGSKA (reference sequence). Losses at the gene ends were 3 bases for V and 2 bases for J; bases not matched to a gene: 4. The CDR3 is CSARSGQGPGNTIYF. For the CDR3, the DNA is TGCAGTGCTAGGTCGGGACAGGGGCCTGGAAACACCATATATTTT.

As to this clonotype: The junction differs from germline at one of its ends, possibly a read error. The chain carries TRBV5-6 and TRBJ1-1; tentatively, D is TRBD1 (5 bases). The CDR3 has 15 amino acids. Germline V gives CDR1 SGHDT, CDR2 YYEEEE. DNA for the CDR3: TGTGTCAGCAGCTCGGCCGGGGCTTTGAACACTGAAGCTTTCTTT. Amino acid sequence: CVSSSAGALNTEAFF.

Within the sample, this clonotype is medium-sized (0.01 to 0.1%). The chain carries TRBV5-4 and TRBJ2-2; TRBD1 is a possible D gene (6 bases). Germline V gene data show CDR1 as SGHNT and CDR2 as YYREEE (reference sequence). Trimming cost V 6 bases and J 0 bases, with 9 bases left between them. CDR3 length: 14 amino acids. The CDR3 coding sequence is TGTGCCAGCAAGACAGGCACGAACACCGGGGAGCTGTTTTTT. The encoded protein is CASKTGTNTGELFF.

This clonotype is judged medium-sized. The genes are TRBV18 and TRBJ2-7; tentative D call: TRBD2 (5 bases). Between the trimmed V and J ends, which lost 3 bases and 6 bases, there was a span of 12 bases. Germline assignment: CDR1 KGHSH and CDR2 LQKENI. The CDR3 loop spans 13 amino acids. CDR3 loop: CASSPQREGEQYF. CDR3 sequence (DNA): TGTGCCAGCTCACCTCAAAGAGAGGGCGAGCAGTACTTC.

This clonotype is medium-sized (0.01 to 0.1%). V gene TRBV28 combines with J gene TRBJ1-4; tentative D call: TRBD1 (5 bases). CDR3 size: 13 residues. V gave up 5 bases and J gave up 5 bases, with 9 bases separating them. Germline V CDR1 and CDR2: MDHEN, SYDVKM. CDR3 nucleotides: TGTGCCAGCAGTCTCCGGGACAATGAAAAACTGTTTTTT. The encoded protein is CASSLRDNEKLFF. Drawing the rest from reference TRBV28 and TRBJ1-4, the complete variable domain is DVKVTQSSRYLVKRTGEKVFLECVQDMDHENMFWYRQDPGLGLRLIYFSYDVKMKEKGDIPEGYSVSREKKERFSLILESASTNQTSMYLCASSLRDNEKLFFGSGTQLSVL.

The table lists this clonotype with a few counts. The chain uses TRBV28 and TRBJ1-4, with 10 bases lining up with TRBD1. V was clipped by 3 bases and J by 7 bases; unmatched bases: 11. This CDR3 is built from 17 residues. The germline V gene has CDR1 MDHEN and CDR2 SYDVKM. The CDR3 loop is CASSFLGGGQGSEKLFF. The CDR3 DNA follows: TGTGCCAGCAGTTTCCTGGGGGGGGGACAGGGGTCTGAAAAACTGTTTTTT.

About this clonotype itself: This sequence may be a read error, since a much larger clone differs from it by one base. V gene TRBV6-5 combines with J gene TRBJ2-1, with TRBD1 matching 9 bases. The junction had 5 bases not matched to a gene; V was cut back by 5 bases and J by 6 bases. The V gene's germline CDR1 is MNHEY and CDR2 SVGAGI. This CDR3 contains 14 residues. CDR3 in amino acids: CASSASTGGNEQFF. The CDR3, as DNA: TGTGCCAGCAGTGCTTCGACAGGGGGCAATGAGCAGTTCTTC.